This TCR beta chain was found in a study of blood T cell repertoires in COVID-19. At the level of the study: From the United States, Italy and Spain came samples of acute and convalescent COVID-19. Sample material is recorded as cDNA or gDNA derived from T cells, B-cell-depleted T cells, or PBMCs.

V dropped 4 bases and J dropped 6; count of bases not matched to a gene: 11. The CDR3 is made up of 16 amino acids. Germline V gene lookup returns CDR1 SGHRS and CDR2 YFSETQ. Per the original methods: Using reference gene primer amplification, nucleated cell counts were estimated. TCRdb keeps only in-frame clones here, not all; method: immunoSEQ multiplex PCR. That table supplies the V and J calls and clone size; D and trimming were determined from the DNA. The sample has hundreds of thousands of clones, roughly 88% seen once. This clone was recorded once. The chain has TRBV5-1 and TRBJ2-2; 8 bases fit TRBD1. The TCR sequence derives from a woman in her 30s with active or convalescent COVID-19. The sample comprised peripheral blood. This CDR3 is CASSLTRTGFAGELFF. CDR3 in DNA: TGCGCCAGCAGCCTGACCCGGACAGGGTTCGCCGGGGAGCTGTTTTTT.